This entry lists 8 T cell receptor beta chains sequenced from one sample in a study of T cell changes during pregnancy in multiple sclerosis. Profiling relied on immunoSEQ multiplex PCR, and the TCRdb table lists in-frame clones only, not all of them. The data show around 68,000 clones, around 90% seen once. The sequences come from CD4+ T cells from peripheral blood mononuclear cells, collected before pregnancy. Every receptor here comes from a female donor with multiple sclerosis, enrolled in a pregnancy study.

The gene calls are TRBV28 and TRBJ2-7; perhaps TRBD2 as D (6 bases). Germline CDR1 is MDHEN and CDR2 is SYDVKM. Trimming took off 4 bases at V and 8 bases at J, with 15 bases between the two ends. The CDR3 runs to 13 residues. The CDR3 protein is CASSWDSSTKQYF. As DNA, the CDR3 is TGTGCCAGCAGTTGGGACTCGTCTACAAAGCAGTACTTC. The full variable domain, completed using reference TRBV28 and TRBJ2-7, is DVKVTQSSRYLVKRTGEKVFLECVQDMDHENMFWYRQDPGLGLRLIYFSYDVKMKEKGDIPEGYSVSREKKERFSLILESASTNQTSMYLCASSWDSSTKQYFGPGTRLTVT.

The rearrangement joins TRBV6-4 to TRBJ1-5; 7 nucleotides align to TRBD1. The ends lost 5 bases at V and 5 bases at J; junction bases unmatched: 3. The germline V gene has CDR1 MRHNA and CDR2 SNTAGT. This CDR3 has 13 residues. The CDR3 spells CASSRDRDQPQHF. CDR3 DNA: TGTGCCAGCAGTCGGGACAGAGATCAGCCCCAGCATTTT.

The chain has TRBV19 and TRBJ2-5, with 12 nucleotides matching TRBD1. The trim removed 4 bases at V and 2 bases at J, leaving 2 bases unmatched. This CDR3 spans 15 amino acids. CDR1 is LNHDA and CDR2 is SQIVND in the germline V gene (reference sequence). The CDR3 DNA reads TGTGCCAGTAGTAGGGACAGGGGGCCTCAAGAGACCCAGTACTTC. It translates to CASSRDRGPQETQYF.

V usage is TRBV14 and J usage is TRBJ1-2, with D hard to call. CDR1 is SGHDN and CDR2 is FVKESK in the germline V gene. CDR3 length: 13 amino acids. The V end was cut by 0 bases, the J end by 4 bases, with 6 bases between. For the CDR3, the DNA is TGTGCCAGCAGCCAAGATTTGGCCTATGGCTACACCTTC. It yields the protein CASSQDLAYGYTF.

This clone was counted a single time. This chain uses TRBV15 with TRBJ1-2; perhaps TRBD1 as D (5 bases). Germline-derived CDR1 and CDR2 are LNHNV and YYDKDF (reference sequence). This CDR3 contains 15 residues. The V gene lost 1 base and the J gene lost 10 bases, with 19 bases spanning the gap. CDR3 sequence reads: CATSRGGVYWEAYTF. The CDR3 bases are TGTGCCACCAGCAGAGGGGGCGTCTACTGGGAGGCCTACACCTTC. Filled out from reference TRBV15 and TRBJ1-2, the complete variable domain reads DAMVIQNPRYQVTQFGKPVTLSCSQTLNHNVMYWYQQKSSQAPKLLFHYYDKDFNNEADTPDNFQSRRPNTSFCFLDIRSPGLGDTAMYLCATSRGGVYWEAYTFGSGTRLTVV.

V is TRBV5-4 and J is TRBJ2-3; 10 bases map to TRBD2. There are 17 residues in the CDR3. With V trimmed by 3 bases and J by 0 bases, 7 bases remained unmatched. Looked up from germline, CDR1 is SGHNT and CDR2 is YYREEE (reference sequence). The CDR3 loop is CASSSLAGSSSTDTQYF. In DNA form, the CDR3 reads TGTGCCAGCAGCTCACTAGCGGGATCCTCTAGCACAGATACGCAGTATTTT.

This clone was detected only once. This chain links TRBV2 with TRBJ2-7; 9 bases line up with TRBD1. This CDR3 is built from 13 residues. Looked up from germline, CDR1 is SNHLY and CDR2 is FYNNEI. V dropped 7 bases and J dropped 5; count of bases not matched to a gene: 6. Here the CDR3 reads CASNGQGLDEQYF. The CDR3 nucleotides are TGTGCCAGCAACGGACAGGGGCTGGACGAGCAGTACTTC. Full variable domain (outside the CDR3, taken from reference TRBV2 and TRBJ2-7): EPEVTQTPSHQVTQMGQEVILRCVPISNHLYFYWYRQILGQKVEFLVSFYNNEISEKSEIFDDQFSVERPDGSNFTLKIRSTKLEDSAMYFCASNGQGLDEQYFGPGTRLTVT.

The chain recombines TRBV6-6 with TRBJ1-5; a weak D match, TRBD1 (6 bases). Germline V lookup: CDR1 MNHNY, CDR2 SVGAGI (reference sequence). The CDR3 sequence is 14 residues long. V lost 6 bases and J lost 8, with 17 bases in between. The CDR3 sequence: CASSRTAPREPQHF. The DNA for the CDR3 is TGTGCCAGCAGCAGGACAGCCCCGAGAGAGCCCCAGCATTTT.